Listed below are T cell receptor beta chains from one sample, sequenced in a study of blood T cell repertoires in COVID-19. Libraries were prepared by immunoSEQ multiplex PCR; TCRdb keeps only in-frame clonotypes and omits some of them. The data show about 310,000 clones, roughly 91% seen once. Sequenced sample: PBMCs or T cells enriched from blood (not recorded which). These receptors all stem from a woman between 25 and 40 years old who had recovered from COVID-19. CDR3s leave out the opening cysteine and the closing phenylalanine or tryptophan. Clone sizes are given selectively: once, few, many, or a class where the clone is expanded.

size,V,J,CDR3
-,TRBV3-1/TRBV3-2,TRBJ1-3,ASSQGLQGTGNTIY
-,TRBV27,TRBJ1-5,ASSLSPGVTMTQH
-,TRBV3-1/TRBV3-2,TRBJ2-3,ASSLAASGRTDTQY
-,TRBV28,TRBJ2-7,ASSPGPYEQY
-,TRBV27,TRBJ2-3,ASSTDRAADTQY
-,TRBV11-2,TRBJ1-2,ASSRGQGRGYT
-,TRBV27,TRBJ2-2,ASSLQGTGELF
once,TRBV3-1/TRBV3-2,TRBJ2-1,ASSGLAGGNEQF
-,TRBV28,TRBJ1-5,ASRRPNTGGYNQPQH
-,TRBV28,TRBJ2-2,ASSLLRGSGRGVTGELF
once,TRBV6-5,TRBJ2-3,ASEGLAGRTDTQY
-,TRBV1,TRBJ2-1,TSSQGRLSSSYNEQF
-,TRBV6-1,TRBJ1-5,ASSEAWGSAQPQH
-,TRBV10-3,TRBJ2-1,AISEELDNEQF
-,TRBV10-1,TRBJ1-2,ASSLGTGKYGYT
-,TRBV19,TRBJ1-1,ASSSPDRLNTEAF
-,TRBV24-1,TRBJ2-3,ATATDRGTDTQY
-,TRBV13,TRBJ1-2,ASSPGTNSNYGYT
-,TRBV9,TRBJ1-4,ASSSDRAGEKLF
-,TRBV18,TRBJ1-2,ASSPYETGSNYGYT
-,TRBV30,TRBJ2-5,AWSHDSRGETQY
-,TRBV15,TRBJ2-5,ATSGQGQETQY
few,TRBV30,TRBJ2-5,AWSFGTDRATQY
-,TRBV4-2,TRBJ2-7,ASSQDLKSLEQY
-,TRBV27,TRBJ2-5,ASSWGRGETQY
-,TRBV3-1/TRBV3-2,TRBJ2-7,ASSLAASGRTYEQY
-,TRBV6-5,TRBJ2-7,ASSYGQGFEQY
-,TRBV24-1,TRBJ2-2,ATSASGGRTGELF
-,TRBV7-2,TRBJ1-5,ASSAYSDSNQPQH
-,TRBV30,TRBJ2-3,AWSLAGSTDTQY
-,TRBV6-5,TRBJ1-1,ASSAQQGGSTEAF
once,TRBV9,TRBJ2-1,ASSQTGGRYNEQF
few,TRBV5-8,TRBJ1-3,ASSLEAGDVDTIY
-,TRBV7-2,TRBJ1-5,ASRAGLNQPQH
-,TRBV19,TRBJ2-5,ASSIEREPGETQY
-,TRBV7-2,TRBJ2-3,ASSEIAGGGHTDTQY
-,TRBV27,TRBJ1-1,ASSFGMNTEAF
-,TRBV19,TRBJ1-2,ASSPETAPYGYT
-,TRBV27,TRBJ1-5,ASSRQGINQPQH
-,TRBV5-8,TRBJ2-1,ASGLLAGYRNEQF
-,TRBV27,TRBJ2-3,ASSLNRGGDTQY
-,TRBV10-3,TRBJ2-2,AISAGLAGGRELF
-,TRBV19,TRBJ2-1,ASSPPLLAGVPSSYNEQF
-,TRBV29-1,TRBJ1-1,SVEPYTEAF
-,TRBV24-1,TRBJ2-5,ATSDLGTEETQY
-,TRBV7-2,TRBJ1-6,ASSQGQHNSPLH
-,TRBV4-3,TRBJ1-2,ASSQEQAGYLYGYT
-,TRBV28,TRBJ1-4,ASSALGGGEKLF
-,TRBV18,TRBJ2-4,ASSPVQGGNIQY
-,TRBV10-3,TRBJ2-3,AISLTSGTPNTQY